Listed here are 9 T cell receptor beta chains from one sample, sequenced in a study of control samples from healthy donors and cancer patients. The table came from immunoSEQ multiplex PCR; TCRdb's copy has only in-frame clones and leaves some out. The sample holds 90,000 to 110,000 clones, about nine tenths seen once. Sequencing was performed on blood. These receptors were taken from a human donor in good health. The donor label of this sample is uncertain.

The chain uses TRBV10-3 and TRBJ1-5; D unclear. V lost 0 bases to trimming and J lost 1 base, with 4 bases between them. The V gene's germline CDR1 is ENHRY and CDR2 SYGVKD. The CDR3 is 14 amino acids. CDR3 in amino acids: CAISESRSNQPQHF. The CDR3 DNA is TGTGCCATCAGTGAGTCTAGAAGCAATCAGCCCCAGCATTTT.

The rearrangement links TRBV10-1 to TRBJ1-4; D is unclear. CDR3 length: 14 residues. With 2 bases removed from V and 5 bases from J, the gap between germline ends came to 9 bases. CDR1 is WNHNN and CDR2 is SYGVQD in the germline V gene (reference sequence). This CDR3 is CASSEGGRNEKLFF. CDR3 nucleotides: TGCGCCAGCAGTGAGGGCGGACGAAATGAAAAACTGTTTTTT.

This CDR3 reads CASSRPRGDYEQYV. CDR3 nucleotide sequence: TGTGCCAGCAGCCGCCCAAGGGGTGATTACGAGCAGTACGTC. The chain recombines TRBV3-1 (or the pseudogene TRBV3-2) with TRBJ2-7; a possible D gene is TRBD1 (5 bases). This CDR3 comprises 14 residues. Germline CDR1 and CDR2: LGHDT and YNNKEL (reference sequence). V shed 4 bases and J shed 4 bases, with 14 bases lying between them.

The CDR3 protein is CSALTETQYF. The CDR3 DNA sequence: TGCAGTGCTCTAACGGAGACCCAGTACTTC. The genes are TRBV20-1 and TRBJ2-5; no clear D gene. Trimming cost V 5 bases and J 5 bases, with 6 bases left between them. Looked up from germline, CDR1 is DFQATT and CDR2 is SNEGSKA (reference sequence). CDR3 length equals 10 residues.

The chain carries TRBV5-5 and TRBJ2-3, with TRBD2 matching over 10 bases. The CDR3 is made up of 16 amino acids. With 4 bases clipped from V and 5 bases from J, the junction kept 10 bases outside the gene matches. The germline gives CDR1 SGHKS, CDR2 YYEKEE (reference sequence). The chain's CDR3 is CASSPDPASGGDTQYF. In nucleotides, the CDR3 is TGTGCCAGCAGCCCGGACCCGGCTAGCGGGGGAGATACGCAGTATTTT.

This clone was recorded once. The chain combines TRBV6-6 with TRBJ2-3; 9 nucleotides match TRBD2. Per germline, CDR1 MNHNY and CDR2 SVGAGI (reference sequence). J gave up 6 bases and V 8 bases, and 9 bases lay outside the gene matches. The CDR3 is 14 amino acids. CDR3 DNA: TGTGCCAGCCTACCGGGACTAGCCCCGGATACGCAGTATTTT. Protein sequence: CASLPGLAPDTQYF.

The CDR3 loop reads CASRGDSNQPQHF. The CDR3 DNA follows: TGTGCCAGCAGGGGCGACAGCAATCAGCCCCAGCATTTT. V gene TRBV2 combines with J gene TRBJ1-5, with D unclear. V was shortened by 6 bases and J by 1 base, with 7 bases between the two germline ends. The CDR3 is 13 residues long. In germline, CDR1 is SNHLY, CDR2 FYNNEI.

The chain links TRBV11-2 to TRBJ2-7, with 7 bases that match TRBD1. V dropped 5 bases and J dropped 3; count of bases not matched to a gene: 7. CDR1 and CDR2 (germline): SGHAT, FQNNGV. The CDR3 length is 14 residues. CDR3 amino acids: CASSQPGQNYEQYF. Written as DNA, the CDR3 is TGTGCCAGCAGCCAACCGGGACAGAACTACGAGCAGTACTTC.

The rearrangement joins TRBV6-5 to TRBJ1-3; D might be TRBD1 (5 bases). V gave up 6 bases and J gave up 4 bases, with 13 bases separating them. Germline CDR1 and CDR2: MNHEY and SVGAGI. This CDR3 spans 14 amino acids. As DNA, the CDR3 is TGTGCCAGCAGCGTGGGACTGAGGGGAAACACCATATATTTT. Translated: CASSVGLRGNTIYF.